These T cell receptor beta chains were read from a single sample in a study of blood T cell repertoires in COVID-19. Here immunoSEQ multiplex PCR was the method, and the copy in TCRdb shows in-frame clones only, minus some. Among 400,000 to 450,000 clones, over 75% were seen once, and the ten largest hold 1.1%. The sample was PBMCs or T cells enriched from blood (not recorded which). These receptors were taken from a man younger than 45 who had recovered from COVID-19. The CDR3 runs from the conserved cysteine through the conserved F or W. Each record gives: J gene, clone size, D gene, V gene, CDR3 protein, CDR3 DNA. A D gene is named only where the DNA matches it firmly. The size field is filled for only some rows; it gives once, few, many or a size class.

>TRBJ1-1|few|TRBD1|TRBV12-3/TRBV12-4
CASHPGTGGRAFF
TGTGCCAGCCACCCCGGGACAGGGGGTCGCGCTTTCTTT
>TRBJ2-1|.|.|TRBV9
CASSTLAYEQFF
TGTGCCAGCAGCACCCTAGCGTACGAGCAGTTCTTC
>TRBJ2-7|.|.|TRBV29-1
CSARDSESPEQYF
TGCAGCGCCCGGGACTCCGAATCACCGGAACAGTACTTC
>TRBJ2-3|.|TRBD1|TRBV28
CATGKGGADTQYF
TGTGCGACGGGCAAAGGGGGCGCAGATACGCAGTATTTT
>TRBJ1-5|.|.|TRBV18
CASSPMQGGQPQHF
TGTGCCAGCTCACCAATGCAGGGTGGCCAGCCCCAGCATTTT
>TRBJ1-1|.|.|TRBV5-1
CASSLRQENTEAFF
TGCGCCAGCAGCTTGCGCCAGGAGAACACTGAAGCTTTCTTT
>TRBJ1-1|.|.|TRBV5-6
CASSLQGLVMNTEAFF
TGTGCCAGCAGCTTACAGGGATTGGTTATGAATACTGAAGCTTTCTTT
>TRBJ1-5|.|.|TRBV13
CASSSARGDPYSNQPQHF
TGTGCCAGCAGCTCCGCCCGCGGGGATCCCTATAGCAATCAGCCCCAGCATTTT
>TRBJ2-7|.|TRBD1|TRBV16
CASSHRDRFSYEQYF
TGTGCCAGCAGCCACCGGGACAGGTTCTCCTACGAGCAGTACTTC
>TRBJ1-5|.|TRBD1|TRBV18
CASSPQGARPHF
TGTGCCAGCTCACCCCAGGGGGCCCGTCCGCATTTT
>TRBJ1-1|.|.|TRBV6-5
CASTQGTEAFF
TGTGCCAGCACCCAGGGTACTGAAGCTTTCTTT
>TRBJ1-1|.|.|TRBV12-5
CASSRVMNTEAFF
TGTGCTAGTAGCAGGGTAATGAACACTGAAGCTTTCTTT
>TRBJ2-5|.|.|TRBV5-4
CASSLPGTGKETQYF
TGTGCCAGCAGCTTGCCCGGGACTGGCAAAGAGACCCAGTACTTC
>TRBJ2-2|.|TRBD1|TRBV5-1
CASSLISLDWDRAGTGELFF
TGCGCCAGCAGCTTGATTTCATTGGACTGGGACAGGGCGGGTACCGGGGAGCTGTTTTTT
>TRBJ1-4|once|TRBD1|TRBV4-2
CASSQGQGNEKLFF
TGTGCCAGCAGCCAGGGACAGGGGAATGAAAAACTGTTTTTT
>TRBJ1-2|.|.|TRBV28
CASSLAGVYGYTF
TGTGCCAGCAGTTTAGCAGGGGTTTATGGCTACACCTTC